Included here is one T cell receptor (beta chain) sequence, with context. These data are taken from a study of cytomegalovirus exposure and HLA in healthy donors. On the study more broadly: When 398 donors were genotyped, around 77% of them were found to fall in the Caucasian-associated ancestry cluster.

The PCR used 60 Vbeta and 13 Jbeta primers. Sequencing used immunoSEQ multiplex PCR; TCRdb keeps in-frame clones, though not all of them. The profile shows 89,000 or so clones, about 83% of them singletons. CDR3 length: 13 residues. V shed 7 bases, J shed 1 base, and the junction held 1 base outside the gene matches. Germline CDR1 and CDR2: MGHDK and SYGVNS. The sequence derives from a woman aged 18-29 years in good health and CMV-seropositive. The chain uses TRBV25-1 and TRBJ1-1, with 9 bases lining up with TRBD1. The sample comprised PBMCs. Here the CDR3 reads CASKGQGNTEAFF. The CDR3 coding sequence is TGTGCCAGCAAGGGACAGGGGAACACTGAAGCTTTCTTT.